This T cell receptor (beta chain) comes out of a study of early T cells in non-severe SARS-CoV-2 infection. Study-level background: Sequencing was performed on bulk RNA from unsorted whole blood, leaving chains unpaired. Findings of the study overall: Matching against VDJdb likely underestimated virus-specific expansions, favoring anti-spike CD8.

Unique molecular identifiers were added to individual cDNA molecules. MiXCR was run by TCRdb on the 5' RACE reads, yielding one entry per CDR3 protein. The sample has over 80,000 distinct CDR3 sequences, more than 10% seen once. This clonotype turned up a few times. Its target is unknown. Germline CDR1 is SGHAT and CDR2 is FQNNGV. CDR3 length: 16 amino acids. Between the trimmed V and J ends, which lost 6 bases and 10 bases, there was a span of 27 bases. V is TRBV11-2 and J is TRBJ2-5; D unclear. The receptor was isolated from an adult who was a healthcare worker with PCR-confirmed SARS-CoV-2 infection or an uninfected control (not recorded which). Source: whole blood, taken at baseline. The CDR3 loop reads CASSSLTGSSITDQYF. The CDR3 region has the DNA TGTGCCAGCAGTTCCCTTACCGGGTCCTCCATCACGGACCAGTACTTC.